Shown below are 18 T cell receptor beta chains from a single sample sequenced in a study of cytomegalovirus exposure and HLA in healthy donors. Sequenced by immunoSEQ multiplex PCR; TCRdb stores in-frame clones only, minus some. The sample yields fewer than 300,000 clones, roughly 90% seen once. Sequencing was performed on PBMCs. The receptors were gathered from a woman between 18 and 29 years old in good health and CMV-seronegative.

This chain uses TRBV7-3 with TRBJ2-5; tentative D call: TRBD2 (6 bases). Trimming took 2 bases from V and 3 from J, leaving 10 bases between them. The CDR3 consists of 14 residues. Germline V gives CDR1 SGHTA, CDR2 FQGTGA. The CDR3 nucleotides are TGTGCCAGCAGCTTATTCGGGGGAGAAGAGACCCAGTACTTC. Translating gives CASSLFGGEETQYF.

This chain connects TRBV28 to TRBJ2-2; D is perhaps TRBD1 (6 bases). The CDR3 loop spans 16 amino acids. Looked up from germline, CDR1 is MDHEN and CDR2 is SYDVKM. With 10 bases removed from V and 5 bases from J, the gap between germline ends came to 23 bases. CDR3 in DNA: TGTGCCACCCGACAGGCGAACGATGGTGAAACCGGGGAGCTGTTTTTT. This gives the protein CATRQANDGETGELFF.

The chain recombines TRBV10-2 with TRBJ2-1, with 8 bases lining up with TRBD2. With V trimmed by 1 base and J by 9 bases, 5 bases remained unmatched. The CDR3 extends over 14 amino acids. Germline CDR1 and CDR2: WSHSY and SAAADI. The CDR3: CASSEWLAGREQFF. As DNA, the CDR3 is TGCGCCAGCAGTGAGTGGCTAGCGGGTCGTGAGCAGTTCTTC.

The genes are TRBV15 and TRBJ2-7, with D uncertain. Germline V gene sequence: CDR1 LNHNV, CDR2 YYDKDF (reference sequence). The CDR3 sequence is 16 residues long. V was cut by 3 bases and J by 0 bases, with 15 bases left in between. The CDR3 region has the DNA TGTGCCACCAGCAGCACTGAGGTGACGCGCTCCTACGAGCAGTACTTC. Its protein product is CATSSTEVTRSYEQYF. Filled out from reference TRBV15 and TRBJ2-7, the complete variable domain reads DAMVIQNPRYQVTQFGKPVTLSCSQTLNHNVMYWYQQKSSQAPKLLFHYYDKDFNNEADTPDNFQSRRPNTSFCFLDIRSPGLGDTAMYLCATSSTEVTRSYEQYFGPGTRLTVT.

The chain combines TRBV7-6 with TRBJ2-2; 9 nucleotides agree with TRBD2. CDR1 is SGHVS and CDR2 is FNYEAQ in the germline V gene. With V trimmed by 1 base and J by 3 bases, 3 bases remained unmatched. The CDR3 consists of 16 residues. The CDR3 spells CASSLVAGGDTGELFF. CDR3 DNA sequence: TGTGCCAGCAGCTTAGTGGCGGGAGGGGACACCGGGGAGCTGTTTTTT. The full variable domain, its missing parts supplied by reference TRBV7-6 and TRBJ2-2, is GAGVSQSPRYKVTKRGQDVALRCDPISGHVSLYWYRQALGQGPEFLTYFNYEAQQDKSGLPNDRFSAERPEGSISTLTIQRTEQRDSAMYRCASSLVAGGDTGELFFGEGSRLTVL.

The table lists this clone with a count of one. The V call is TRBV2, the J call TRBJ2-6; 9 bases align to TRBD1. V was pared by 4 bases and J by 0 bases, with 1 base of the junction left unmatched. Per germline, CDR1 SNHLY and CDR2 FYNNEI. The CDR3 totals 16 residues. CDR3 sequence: CASSGDRVSGANVLTF. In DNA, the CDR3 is TGTGCCAGCAGTGGGGACAGGGTCTCTGGGGCCAACGTCCTGACTTTC. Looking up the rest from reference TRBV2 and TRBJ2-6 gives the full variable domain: EPEVTQTPSHQVTQMGQEVILRCVPISNHLYFYWYRQILGQKVEFLVSFYNNEISEKSEIFDDQFSVERPDGSNFTLKIRSTKLEDSAMYFCASSGDRVSGANVLTFGAGSRLTVL.

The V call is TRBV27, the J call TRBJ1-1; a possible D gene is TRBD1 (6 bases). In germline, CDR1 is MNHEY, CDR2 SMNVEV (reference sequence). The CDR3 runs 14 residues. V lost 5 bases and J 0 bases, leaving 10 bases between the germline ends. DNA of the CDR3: TGTGCCAGCAGTGCCAGGACAGTGAACACTGAAGCTTTCTTT. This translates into CASSARTVNTEAFF.

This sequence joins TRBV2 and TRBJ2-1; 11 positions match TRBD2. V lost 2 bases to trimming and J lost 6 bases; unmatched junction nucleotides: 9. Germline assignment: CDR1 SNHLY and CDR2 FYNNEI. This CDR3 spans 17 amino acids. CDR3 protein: CASSELVGLAESNEQFF. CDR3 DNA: TGTGCCAGCAGTGAATTGGTGGGACTAGCGGAATCCAATGAGCAGTTCTTC.

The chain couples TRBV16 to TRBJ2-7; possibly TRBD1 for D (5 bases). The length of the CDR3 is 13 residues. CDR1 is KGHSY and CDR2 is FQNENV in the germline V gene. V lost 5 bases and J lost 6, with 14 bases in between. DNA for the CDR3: TGTGCCAGCAGCTCTCCGACAGACTTCGAGCAGTACTTC. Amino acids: CASSSPTDFEQYF.

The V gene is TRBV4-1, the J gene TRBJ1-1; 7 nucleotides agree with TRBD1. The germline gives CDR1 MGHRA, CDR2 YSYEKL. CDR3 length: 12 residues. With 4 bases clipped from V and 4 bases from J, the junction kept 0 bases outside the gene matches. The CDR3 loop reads CASSRQGTEAFF. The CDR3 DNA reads TGCGCCAGCAGCCGACAGGGCACTGAAGCTTTCTTT.

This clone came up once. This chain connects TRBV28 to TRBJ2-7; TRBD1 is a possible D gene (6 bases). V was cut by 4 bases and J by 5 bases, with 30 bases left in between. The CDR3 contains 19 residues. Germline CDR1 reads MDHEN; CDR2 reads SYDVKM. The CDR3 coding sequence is TGTGCCAGCAGTTCCATGGTCTTGGGACAACCTCCGAGGGACGACGAGCAGTACTTC. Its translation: CASSSMVLGQPPRDDEQYF.

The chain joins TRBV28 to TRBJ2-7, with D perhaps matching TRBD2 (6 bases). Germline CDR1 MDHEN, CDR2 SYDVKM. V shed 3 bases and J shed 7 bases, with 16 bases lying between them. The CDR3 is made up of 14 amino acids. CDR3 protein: CASSFVSGAREQYF. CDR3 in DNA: TGTGCCAGCAGTTTCGTGTCGGGAGCTCGTGAGCAGTACTTC.

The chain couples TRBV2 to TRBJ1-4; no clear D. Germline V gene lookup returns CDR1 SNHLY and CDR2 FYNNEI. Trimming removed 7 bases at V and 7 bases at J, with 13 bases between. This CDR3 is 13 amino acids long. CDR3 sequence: CASTRDEVEKLFF. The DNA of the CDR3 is TGTGCCAGCACCCGCGATGAAGTTGAAAAACTGTTTTTT.

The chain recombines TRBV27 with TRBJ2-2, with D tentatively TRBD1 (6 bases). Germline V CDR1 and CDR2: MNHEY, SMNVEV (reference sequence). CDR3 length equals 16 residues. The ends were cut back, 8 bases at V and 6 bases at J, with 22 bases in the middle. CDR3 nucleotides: TGTGCCAGCTGTGCAGGGGCTACCCATTTGGCCGGGGAGCTGTTTTTT. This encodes CASCAGATHLAGELFF.

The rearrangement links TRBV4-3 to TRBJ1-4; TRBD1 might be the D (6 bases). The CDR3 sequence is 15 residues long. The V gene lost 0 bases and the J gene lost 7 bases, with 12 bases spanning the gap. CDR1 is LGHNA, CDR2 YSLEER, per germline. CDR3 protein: CASSQEGRGTEKLFF. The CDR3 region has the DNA TGCGCCAGCAGCCAAGAAGGCAGGGGTACTGAAAAACTGTTTTTT.

As DNA, the CDR3 is TGTGCCAGCTCACAAAGTCAGAATCAGCCCCAGCATTTT. Protein: CASSQSQNQPQHF. V is TRBV18 and J is TRBJ1-5, with D unresolved. This CDR3 spans 13 amino acids. Trimming removed 4 bases at V and 4 bases at J, with 8 bases between. Germline CDR1 KGHSH, CDR2 LQKENI.

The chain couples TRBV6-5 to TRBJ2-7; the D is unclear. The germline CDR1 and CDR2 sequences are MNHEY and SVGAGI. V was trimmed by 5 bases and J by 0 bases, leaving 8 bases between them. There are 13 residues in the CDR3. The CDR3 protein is CASSPFPSYEQYF. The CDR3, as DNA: TGTGCCAGCAGTCCGTTTCCCTCCTACGAGCAGTACTTC.

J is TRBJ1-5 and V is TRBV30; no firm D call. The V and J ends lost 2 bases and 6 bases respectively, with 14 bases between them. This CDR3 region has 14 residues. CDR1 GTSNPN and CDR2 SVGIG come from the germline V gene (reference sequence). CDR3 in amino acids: CAWSQPWTSQPQHF. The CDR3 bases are TGTGCCTGGAGTCAGCCCTGGACTTCTCAGCCCCAGCATTTT.